This TCR beta chain was identified during a study of blood T cell repertoires in COVID-19. As for the study in general: The analysed material was cDNA or gDNA that came from T cells, B-cell-depleted T cells, or PBMCs.

Germline V gene data show CDR1 as LGHNA and CDR2 as YNFKEQ. V lost 0 bases and J lost 10; bases outside the gene matches: 4. This CDR3 region has 15 residues. The protocol was immunoSEQ multiplex PCR, while the TCRdb copy is restricted to in-frame clones and leaves out a portion. The sample gives some 200,000 clones, approximately 87% of which show up once; around 3.5% is in the top ten. Sequencing used peripheral blood. The chain combines TRBV4-2 with TRBJ1-6; 9 nucleotides agree with TRBD1. The source of this sequence is a man between 18 and 35 years old with active or convalescent COVID-19. The CDR3 DNA reads TGTGCCAGCAGCCAAGACTGGACAGGGGCCTCACCCCTCCACTTT. Translated: CASSQDWTGASPLHF.